Shown below are 7 T cell receptor beta chains from a single sample sequenced in a study of blood T cell repertoires in COVID-19. Data came from immunoSEQ multiplex PCR; TCRdb stores just in-frame clones and leaves some out. Counted here are under 250,000 clones, 84% occurring once; the ten biggest clones make up roughly 1.8%. The specimen was PBMCs or T cells enriched from blood (not recorded which). Every receptor here comes from a man aged 55 to 70 who had recovered from COVID-19.

V usage is TRBV6-2 or TRBV6-3 and J usage is TRBJ1-2, with D possibly being TRBD1 (5 bases). The germline V gene has CDR1 MNHEY and CDR2 SVGEGT. With 4 bases removed from V and 8 bases from J, the gap between germline ends came to 14 bases. The CDR3 contains 13 residues. The CDR3 region has the DNA TGTGCCAGCAGTTCCCGGACACAAATCGGCTACACCTTC. Translating gives CASSSRTQIGYTF.

The rearrangement links TRBV5-6 to TRBJ2-7; TRBD2 aligns across 9 bases. This CDR3 contains 13 residues. Unmatched junction bases numbered 3, after V lost 5 bases and J lost 3 bases. CDR1 SGHDT and CDR2 YYEEEE come from the germline V gene. CDR3 DNA sequence: TGTGCCAGCAGTTCGACTAGCGGCTACGAGCAGTACTTC. Protein: CASSSTSGYEQYF. Full variable domain (missing parts from reference TRBV5-6 and TRBJ2-7): DAGVTQSPTHLIKTRGQQVTLRCSPKSGHDTVSWYQQALGQGPQFIFQYYEEEERQRGNFPDRFSGHQFPNYSSELNVNALLLGDSALYLCASSSTSGYEQYFGPGTRLTVT.

The CDR3 bases are TGTGCCAGCCGTACGACAGAAAACTATGGCTACACCTTC. Protein: CASRTTENYGYTF. This chain joins TRBV7-9 and TRBJ1-2; the D gene is possibly TRBD1 (5 bases). CDR3 length equals 13 residues. V gave up 8 bases and J gave up 2 bases, with 12 bases separating them. CDR1 is SEHNR, CDR2 FQNEAQ, per germline (reference sequence).

V is TRBV18 and J is TRBJ1-3; 7 bases match TRBD1. The V gene end was trimmed by 5 bases and the J gene end by 0 bases; junction bases not matched to a gene: 10. The germline V gene encodes CDR1 KGHSH and CDR2 LQKENI. This CDR3 region has 17 residues. The CDR3 spells CASSDVGQAYSGNTIYF. CDR3 DNA sequence: TGTGCCAGCTCAGACGTCGGACAGGCCTACTCTGGAAACACCATATATTTT.

This chain connects TRBV2 to TRBJ1-2, with D possibly being TRBD1 (6 bases). This CDR3 region has 13 residues. The germline gives CDR1 SNHLY, CDR2 FYNNEI. Trimming stripped 3 bases from V and 2 bases from J, with 7 bases between. The CDR3 nucleotides are TGTGCCAGCAGTGATCAGGGGAACTATGGCTACACCTTC. Translating gives CASSDQGNYGYTF.

V usage is TRBV19 and J usage is TRBJ2-2, with TRBD1 matching 7 bases. The CDR3 runs to 15 residues. Germline trimming cut 7 bases from V and 2 bases from J; bases unmatched to any gene: 7. The V gene's germline CDR1 is LNHDA and CDR2 SQIVND (reference sequence). Here the CDR3 reads CASNSGTVNTGELFF. The CDR3 DNA reads as TGTGCCAGTAACTCCGGGACAGTTAACACCGGGGAGCTGTTTTTT.

V is TRBV4-2 and J is TRBJ2-7; perhaps TRBD2 as D (6 bases). This CDR3 has 15 amino acids. The V end lost 3 bases, the J end lost 0 bases, and 12 bases lay between the germline ends. The germline gives CDR1 LGHNA, CDR2 YNFKEQ. The CDR3 DNA reads as TGTGCCAGCAGCCAGAGATCGGGGGACTCCTACGAGCAGTACTTC. Its protein is CASSQRSGDSYEQYF.